Here is one T cell receptor beta chain with its context. The data were produced by immunoSEQ multiplex PCR, yet TCRdb's version contains in-frame clones alone and is incomplete. This sample has roughly 110,000 clones, with about nine tenths found just once. The data stem from a study of blood T cell repertoires in COVID-19. Germline assignment: CDR1 MDHEN and CDR2 SYDVKM. V was clipped by 6 bases and J by 6 bases, with 12 bases between them. The CDR3 loop spans 12 amino acids. The sequencing input was peripheral blood. The sequence derives from a woman between 25 and 40 years old with acute or convalescent COVID-19. The chain links TRBV28 to TRBJ2-7; TRBD1 might be the D (6 bases). The CDR3 sequence is CASSLQGGEQYF. CDR3 sequence (DNA): TGTGCCAGCAGCCTACAGGGCGGCGAGCAGTACTTC.